This TCR beta chain comes out of a study of blood T cell repertoires in COVID-19. Study details: Italy, Spain and the United States were the sources of the convalescent and acute COVID-19 samples. The analysed material was cDNA or gDNA that came from T cells, B-cell-depleted T cells, or PBMCs.

In the study's own analysis: The authors estimated nucleated cell counts from reference gene primer amplification. TCRdb keeps only in-frame clones here, not all; method: immunoSEQ multiplex PCR. Clone size and the V and J calls come from that table; the DNA yielded D and trimming. The sample carries 9,500 to 15,000 clones, about three quarters recorded once. J was trimmed by 9 bases and V by 6 bases; bases with no gene match: 4. Germline CDR1 MNHEY, CDR2 SMNVEV (reference sequence). The CDR3 totals 13 residues. The J gene is TRBJ2-1, the V gene TRBV27, with 11 bases lining up with TRBD2. This TCR was sampled from a human donor in a cohort sampled during active COVID-19. The sequencing input was peripheral blood. CDR3: CASRTSGIGEQFF. CDR3 coding DNA: TGTGCCAGCAGGACTAGCGGGATTGGTGAGCAGTTCTTC.